This T cell receptor beta chain stems from a study of blood T cell repertoires in COVID-19. On the study more broadly: In each case, the material was cDNA or gDNA derived from T cells, B-cell-depleted T cells, or PBMCs.

V trimming: 5 bases; J trimming: 1 base; junction bases outside the gene matches: 10. CDR1 and CDR2 (germline): SGHVS, FQNEAQ. The CDR3 sequence is 16 residues long. Authors' analysis steps: Amplified reference gene primers provided the basis for estimating nucleated cell counts. Some clones are missing from TCRdb's copy, which holds only in-frame ones; the method was immunoSEQ multiplex PCR. V, J and clone size reflect that table, while D and trimming were determined from the DNA. The sample contains a few hundred thousand clones, about 88% of which appear only once. This TCR came from a man between 60 and 75 years old with acute or convalescent COVID-19. Sequencing used peripheral blood. V is TRBV7-8 and J is TRBJ2-7, with TRBD1 identical over 8 bases. In DNA, the CDR3 is TGTGCCAGCAGCCCCGGGACAGGTCAGGGGTCCTACGAGCAGTACTTC. Protein: CASSPGTGQGSYEQYF.